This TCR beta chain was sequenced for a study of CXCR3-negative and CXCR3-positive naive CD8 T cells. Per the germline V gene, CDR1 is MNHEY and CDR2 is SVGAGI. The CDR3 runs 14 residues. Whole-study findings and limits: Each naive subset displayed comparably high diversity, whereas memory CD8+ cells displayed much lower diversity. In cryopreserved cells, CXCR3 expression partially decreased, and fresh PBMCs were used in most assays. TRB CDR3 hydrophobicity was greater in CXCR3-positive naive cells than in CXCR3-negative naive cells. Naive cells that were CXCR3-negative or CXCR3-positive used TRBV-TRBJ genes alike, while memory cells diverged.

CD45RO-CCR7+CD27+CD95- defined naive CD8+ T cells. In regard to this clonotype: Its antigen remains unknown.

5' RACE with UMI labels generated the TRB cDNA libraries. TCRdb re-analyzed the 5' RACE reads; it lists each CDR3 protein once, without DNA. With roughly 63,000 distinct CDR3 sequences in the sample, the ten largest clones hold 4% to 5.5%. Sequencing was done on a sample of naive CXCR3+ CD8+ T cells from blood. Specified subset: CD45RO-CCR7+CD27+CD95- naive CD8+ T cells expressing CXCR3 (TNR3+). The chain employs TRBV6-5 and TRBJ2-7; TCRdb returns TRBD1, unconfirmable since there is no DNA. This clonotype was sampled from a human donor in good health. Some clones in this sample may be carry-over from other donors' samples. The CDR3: CASSYSPTGYEQYF.